The rows below give T cell receptor beta chains drawn from one sample of a study of blood T cell repertoires in COVID-19. The protocol was immunoSEQ multiplex PCR, while the TCRdb copy is restricted to in-frame clones and leaves out a portion. The sample lists some 250,000 clones; around 87% were seen once. Sequencing was performed on peripheral blood. The receptor source for this set is a woman in her seventies with active or convalescent COVID-19. Each CDR3 is given with its conserved first and last residue. The D gene is left open where the match is weak. For some rows the clone size is stated as once, few or many, or as a class when expanded; others skip it.

D gene,clone size,V gene,J gene,CDR3 protein,CDR3 DNA
TRBD2,once,TRBV18,TRBJ2-7,CASSPRAGVPYEQYF,TGTGCCAGCTCACCAAGAGCGGGGGTCCCCTACGAGCAGTACTTC
TRBD1,-,TRBV5-1,TRBJ1-1,CASRWTGAMAEAFF,TGCGCCAGCAGGTGGACAGGGGCAATGGCTGAAGCTTTCTTT
TRBD2,-,TRBV4-2,TRBJ2-5,CASSLYSGVRETQYF,TGTGCCAGCAGCCTTTACAGCGGGGTGCGAGAGACCCAGTACTTC
-,-,TRBV7-8,TRBJ1-5,CASSRALEPQHF,TGTGCCAGCTCCAGGGCGCTTGAGCCCCAGCATTTT
TRBD2,-,TRBV3-1/TRBV3-2,TRBJ2-1,CASSQGLAGGEGEQFF,TGTGCCAGCAGCCAAGGACTAGCGGGGGGAGAGGGTGAGCAGTTCTTC
TRBD1,-,TRBV11-2,TRBJ1-3,CASSPTGVGNTIYF,TGTGCCAGCAGCCCGACAGGGGTTGGAAACACCATATATTTT
TRBD2,-,TRBV7-3,TRBJ2-3,CASSWSGGGVADTQYF,TGTGCCAGCAGCTGGTCTGGCGGGGGGGTCGCAGATACGCAGTATTTT
TRBD1,once,TRBV7-2,TRBJ2-1,CASSIQGARNEQFF,TGTGCCAGCAGCATACAGGGGGCGAGGAATGAGCAGTTCTTC
TRBD2,-,TRBV6-5,TRBJ2-4,CASRRPRGDIQYF,TGTGCCAGCAGAAGGCCGCGGGGGGACATTCAGTACTTC
-,-,TRBV12-3/TRBV12-4,TRBJ2-5,CASTRGYQETQYF,TGTGCCAGCACCAGGGGATACCAAGAGACCCAGTACTTC
-,-,TRBV6-5,TRBJ1-1,CASRYRVSTEAFF,TGTGCCAGCCGATACAGGGTCTCCACTGAAGCTTTCTTT
-,-,TRBV7-9,TRBJ2-2,CASSPKNTIAGELFF,TGTGCCAGCAGCCCCAAGAACACTATCGCCGGGGAGCTGTTTTTT
TRBD1,-,TRBV7-3,TRBJ1-6,CASSPGTDNSPLHF,TGTGCCAGCAGCCCTGGGACAGATAATTCACCCCTCCACTTT
TRBD1,-,TRBV7-2,TRBJ1-5,CASSLVTTGTGQPQHF,TGTGCCAGCAGCTTAGTTACGACAGGGACGGGTCAGCCCCAGCATTTT
TRBD1,-,TRBV4-1,TRBJ2-1,CASSGQDYNEQFF,TGCGCCAGCAGTGGACAGGACTACAATGAGCAGTTCTTC
-,-,TRBV6-5,TRBJ1-2,CASTDRGRTNYGYTF,TGTGCCAGCACGGACAGAGGAAGGACCAACTATGGCTACACCTTC
TRBD1,-,TRBV10-1,TRBJ2-7,CAVPGGTGEDEQYF,TGCGCCGTTCCGGGGGGGACAGGGGAAGACGAGCAGTACTTC
TRBD1,-,TRBV7-9,TRBJ2-2,CASSLRQGDTGELFF,TGTGCCAGCAGCCTTAGACAGGGGGACACCGGGGAGCTGTTTTTT
TRBD1,-,TRBV5-4,TRBJ1-1,CASSETGRRTEAFF,TGTGCCAGCAGCGAGACAGGGCGGAGGACTGAAGCTTTCTTT
-,-,TRBV6-5,TRBJ1-2,CASSYSEAAYGYTF,TGTGCCAGCAGTTACTCGGAAGCGGCCTATGGCTACACCTTC
TRBD2,-,TRBV10-3,TRBJ2-2,CAISGASGGPNTGELFF,TGTGCCATCAGTGGGGCTAGCGGGGGGCCAAACACCGGGGAGCTGTTTTTT
TRBD2,-,TRBV7-6,TRBJ2-1,CASSGRIAGALSYNEQFF,TGTGCCAGCAGCGGTAGAATAGCGGGGGCCCTCTCCTACAATGAGCAGTTCTTC
-,-,TRBV5-4,TRBJ1-1,CASSPAGQGRTEAFF,TGTGCCAGCAGCCCGGCCGGGCAGGGAAGGACTGAAGCTTTCTTT
TRBD2,-,TRBV6-2/TRBV6-3,TRBJ2-1,CASSTSGGFSIEQFF,TGTGCCAGCAGTACTAGCGGGGGGTTTTCAATTGAGCAGTTCTTC
-,-,TRBV5-4,TRBJ1-3,CASSLGAGTSGNTIYF,TGTGCCAGCAGCTTGGGGGCGGGAACCTCTGGAAACACCATATATTTT
-,-,TRBV18,TRBJ1-2,CASSPNVDGYTF,TGTGCCAGCTCACCAAACGTAGATGGCTACACCTTC
-,-,TRBV6-6,TRBJ1-2,CASRPGGYGYTF,TGTGCCAGCAGACCGGGAGGCTATGGCTACACCTTC
-,-,TRBV7-9,TRBJ1-5,CASSPNGQSNQPQHF,TGTGCCAGCAGCCCTAACGGACAGAGCAATCAGCCCCAGCATTTT
-,-,TRBV6-5,TRBJ1-4,CASFRDINGKLFF,TGTGCCAGCTTTCGGGACATAAATGGGAAACTGTTTTTT
-,-,TRBV3-1/TRBV3-2,TRBJ1-2,CASSQVEGGGYGYTF,TGTGCCAGCAGCCAAGTAGAGGGAGGGGGCTATGGCTACACCTTC
-,-,TRBV12-3/TRBV12-4,TRBJ1-1,CASSITGNTEAFF,TGTGCCAGCAGCATAACAGGGAACACTGAAGCTTTCTTT
-,-,TRBV10-1,TRBJ1-4,CASSPVGKQAATNEKLFF,TGCGCCAGCAGCCCCGTGGGTAAGCAGGCCGCAACTAATGAAAAACTGTTTTTT
-,-,TRBV19,TRBJ1-2,CASSTTGRDGYTF,TGTGCCAGTAGTACAACCGGGAGAGATGGCTACACCTTC
TRBD2,-,TRBV6-2/TRBV6-3,TRBJ2-1,CASSYAGGPNEGQFF,TGTGCCAGCAGTTACGCGGGGGGCCCAAATGAGGGGCAGTTCTTC
-,-,TRBV9,TRBJ2-3,CASSPGGYTQYF,TGTGCCAGCAGCCCCGGGGGATATACGCAGTATTTT
-,-,TRBV5-6,TRBJ1-4,CASSLVASQEKLFF,TGTGCCAGCAGCTTGGTGGCATCGCAGGAAAAACTGTTTTTT
-,once,TRBV6-5,TRBJ1-2,CASSYQGWNYGYTF,TGTGCCAGCAGTTACCAGGGATGGAACTATGGCTACACCTTC
-,-,TRBV12-5,TRBJ2-1,CASGWRRGPYNEQFF,TGTGCTAGTGGTTGGCGCAGAGGGCCCTACAATGAGCAGTTCTTC
-,once,TRBV9,TRBJ2-6,CASSVLSGANVLTF,TGTGCCAGCAGCGTACTCTCTGGGGCCAACGTCCTGACTTTC
-,-,TRBV29-1,TRBJ2-3,CSVEGFDRPGDTQYF,TGCAGCGTTGAAGGTTTTGACAGGCCGGGGGATACGCAGTATTTT
TRBD2,-,TRBV5-4,TRBJ2-1,CASSLAGGSNEQFF,TGTGCCAGCAGCTTAGCGGGGGGGAGTAATGAGCAGTTCTTC
-,-,TRBV12-3/TRBV12-4,TRBJ2-1,CASSPVNQDEQFF,TGTGCCAGCAGTCCCGTTAATCAGGATGAGCAGTTCTTC
TRBD1,-,TRBV7-2,TRBJ1-1,CASSWDRASGTEAFF,TGTGCCAGCAGCTGGGACAGGGCCAGCGGCACTGAAGCTTTCTTT
-,once,TRBV4-3,TRBJ1-6,CASSQSSYNSPLHF,TGCGCCAGCAGCCAGAGCTCCTATAATTCACCCCTCCACTTT
-,-,TRBV4-1,TRBJ1-2,CASSQEGGYGYTF,TGCGCCAGCAGCCAAGAGGGGGGCTATGGCTACACCTTC
-,-,TRBV9,TRBJ2-3,CASSVDLSVGGVTDTQYF,TGTGCCAGCAGCGTAGACCTCTCGGTAGGGGGGGTCACAGATACGCAGTATTTT
TRBD1,-,TRBV7-2,TRBJ2-7,CASSLPPRTGPTYEQYF,TGTGCCAGCAGCTTACCCCCTCGGACAGGCCCCACCTACGAGCAGTACTTC
-,-,TRBV5-6,TRBJ2-3,CASSLWGAGGATDTQYF,TGTGCCAGCAGCTTGTGGGGCGCCGGCGGGGCCACAGATACGCAGTATTTT
TRBD1,few,TRBV15,TRBJ1-2,CATSFLGQGNGYTF,TGTGCCACCAGCTTTCTAGGACAGGGAAATGGCTACACCTTC
-,-,TRBV4-3,TRBJ1-3,CASSPHTNSGNTIYF,TGCGCCAGCAGCCCCCACACGAACTCTGGAAACACCATATATTTT
-,-,TRBV7-6,TRBJ2-5,CASSPTETQYF,TGTGCCAGCAGCCCTACGGAGACCCAGTACTTC
-,-,TRBV10-3,TRBJ2-7,CAIRMMGRGGYEQYF,TGTGCCATCAGGATGATGGGACGAGGGGGCTACGAGCAGTACTTC
-,-,TRBV5-8,TRBJ2-7,CASSNFGNHFDEQYF,TGTGCCAGCAGCAACTTCGGGAATCACTTTGACGAGCAGTACTTC
TRBD1,-,TRBV18,TRBJ2-3,CASSPGQGITDTQYF,TGTGCCAGCTCACCCGGACAGGGTATCACAGATACGCAGTATTTT